The next 6 T cell receptor beta chains were all read from a single sample in a study of T cells in Graves' hyperthyroidism and ophthalmopathy. Amplified regions were TCR beta CDR3 sequences from RNA transcripts. Initially, a first-round RT-PCR of the TCR CDR3 employed the HTBI primer set. MiXCR was run by TCRdb on the multiplex PCR reads, yielding one entry per CDR3 protein. Here the sample spans around 580,000 distinct CDR3 sequences, 40% to 55% being singletons. Sequences were obtained from peripheral blood or thyroid tissue (not recorded which). The source of these receptors is a woman under 30 with Graves' hyperthyroidism.

Ten or more counts support this clonotype. The V gene is TRBV2, the J gene TRBJ1-2, with 7 bases fitting TRBD1. Trimming removed 10 bases from V and 8 bases from J; junction bases left unmatched: 19. The length of the CDR3 is 15 residues. Germline V lookup: CDR1 SNHLY, CDR2 FYNNEI. CDR3 in DNA: TGTGCCATTTCACAGGGGACGGCCCAGTCAGGAGGCTACACCTTC. Protein sequence: CAISQGTAQSGGYTF.

The chain couples TRBV20-1 to TRBJ2-7; D unresolved. V gave up 5 bases and J gave up 1 base, with 12 bases separating them. There are 13 residues in the CDR3. CDR1 is DFQATT, CDR2 SNEGSKA, per germline (reference sequence). CDR3 region: CSASSRLSYEQYF. The CDR3 DNA is TGCAGTGCTTCTTCCAGGCTTTCCTACGAGCAGTACTTC.

The chain is built from TRBV12-5 and TRBJ2-3, with D tentatively TRBD1 or TRBD2 (5 bases each). This CDR3 region has 16 residues. Looked up from germline, CDR1 is LGHNT and CDR2 is FRNRAP. V lost 2 bases, J lost 2 bases, and 14 bases lay in between. This CDR3 reads CASGLFPGTVTDTQYF. In nucleotides, the CDR3 is TGTGCTAGTGGTTTGTTCCCCGGGACGGTCACAGATACGCAGTATTTT.

The genes are TRBV15 and TRBJ2-5; D may be TRBD2 (5 bases). The V and J ends lost 6 bases and 2 bases respectively, with 19 bases between them. This CDR3 region has 16 residues. The V gene's germline CDR1 is LNHNV and CDR2 YYDKDF (reference sequence). The CDR3 loop reads CATSDLSAEEQETQYF. The CDR3 bases are TGTGCCACCAGTGATTTATCGGCGGAGGAGCAAGAGACCCAGTACTTC. The full variable domain, rest sourced from reference TRBV15 and TRBJ2-5, is DAMVIQNPRYQVTQFGKPVTLSCSQTLNHNVMYWYQQKSSQAPKLLFHYYDKDFNNEADTPDNFQSRRPNTSFCFLDIRSPGLGDTAMYLCATSDLSAEEQETQYFGPGTRLLVL.

The chain combines TRBV29-1 with TRBJ1-2, with 8 bases that match TRBD1. V was clipped by 2 bases and J by 0 bases; unmatched bases: 5. The CDR3 length is 15 residues. The germline CDR1 and CDR2 sequences are SQVTM and ANQGSEA. The CDR3 DNA is TGCAGCGTTGAAAAACAGGGGGGCGCTAACTATGGCTACACCTTC. Translating it yields CSVEKQGGANYGYTF.

This clonotype showed up many times. The chain carries TRBV20-1 and TRBJ1-2; the D is unclear. The CDR3 has 13 residues. Germline CDR1 is DFQATT and CDR2 is SNEGSKA (reference sequence). Trimming took off 6 bases at V and 4 bases at J, with 15 bases between the two ends. As DNA, the CDR3 is TGCAGTGCCCCGCCCCCCGGGTTCTATGGCTACACCTTC. This codes for CSAPPPGFYGYTF.